The subject of this entry is one T cell receptor beta chain. Its cognate antigen is unknown. The source of the sample is a study of cytomegalovirus exposure and HLA in healthy donors. Across the study: Earlier sequencing of 150 million to 200 million T cells yielded under 120 million unique TCR beta sequences. General observations from the study: Roughly uniform sequencing depth across donors was assumed, possibly incorrectly. About 90% or about 30% of the time was how often most TCR beta V segments were productive, according to an earlier analysis. A later analysis showed TCR association rates differing by HLA locus, peaking at DRB1 and lowest at HLA-C.

Primers included in the PCR were 60 Vbeta and 13 Jbeta primers. Only in-frame clones appear in the TCRdb table, and some are missing; sequencing was by immunoSEQ multiplex PCR. The listing records 130,000 or so clones. Trimming pared 2 bases from V and 6 bases from J, leaving 9 bases between. This CDR3 has 14 amino acids. Germline CDR1 reads SGHDT; CDR2 reads YYEEEE. The sequence came from a man aged 18 to 35 in good health and CMV-seronegative. V and J are TRBV5-6 and TRBJ1-6, with a possible D match to TRBD1 (5 bases). The sequenced material came from PBMCs. CDR3 DNA: TGTGCCAGCAGCTTTCCGGGGGGTAATTCACCCCTCCACTTT. It codes for CASSFPGGNSPLHF.